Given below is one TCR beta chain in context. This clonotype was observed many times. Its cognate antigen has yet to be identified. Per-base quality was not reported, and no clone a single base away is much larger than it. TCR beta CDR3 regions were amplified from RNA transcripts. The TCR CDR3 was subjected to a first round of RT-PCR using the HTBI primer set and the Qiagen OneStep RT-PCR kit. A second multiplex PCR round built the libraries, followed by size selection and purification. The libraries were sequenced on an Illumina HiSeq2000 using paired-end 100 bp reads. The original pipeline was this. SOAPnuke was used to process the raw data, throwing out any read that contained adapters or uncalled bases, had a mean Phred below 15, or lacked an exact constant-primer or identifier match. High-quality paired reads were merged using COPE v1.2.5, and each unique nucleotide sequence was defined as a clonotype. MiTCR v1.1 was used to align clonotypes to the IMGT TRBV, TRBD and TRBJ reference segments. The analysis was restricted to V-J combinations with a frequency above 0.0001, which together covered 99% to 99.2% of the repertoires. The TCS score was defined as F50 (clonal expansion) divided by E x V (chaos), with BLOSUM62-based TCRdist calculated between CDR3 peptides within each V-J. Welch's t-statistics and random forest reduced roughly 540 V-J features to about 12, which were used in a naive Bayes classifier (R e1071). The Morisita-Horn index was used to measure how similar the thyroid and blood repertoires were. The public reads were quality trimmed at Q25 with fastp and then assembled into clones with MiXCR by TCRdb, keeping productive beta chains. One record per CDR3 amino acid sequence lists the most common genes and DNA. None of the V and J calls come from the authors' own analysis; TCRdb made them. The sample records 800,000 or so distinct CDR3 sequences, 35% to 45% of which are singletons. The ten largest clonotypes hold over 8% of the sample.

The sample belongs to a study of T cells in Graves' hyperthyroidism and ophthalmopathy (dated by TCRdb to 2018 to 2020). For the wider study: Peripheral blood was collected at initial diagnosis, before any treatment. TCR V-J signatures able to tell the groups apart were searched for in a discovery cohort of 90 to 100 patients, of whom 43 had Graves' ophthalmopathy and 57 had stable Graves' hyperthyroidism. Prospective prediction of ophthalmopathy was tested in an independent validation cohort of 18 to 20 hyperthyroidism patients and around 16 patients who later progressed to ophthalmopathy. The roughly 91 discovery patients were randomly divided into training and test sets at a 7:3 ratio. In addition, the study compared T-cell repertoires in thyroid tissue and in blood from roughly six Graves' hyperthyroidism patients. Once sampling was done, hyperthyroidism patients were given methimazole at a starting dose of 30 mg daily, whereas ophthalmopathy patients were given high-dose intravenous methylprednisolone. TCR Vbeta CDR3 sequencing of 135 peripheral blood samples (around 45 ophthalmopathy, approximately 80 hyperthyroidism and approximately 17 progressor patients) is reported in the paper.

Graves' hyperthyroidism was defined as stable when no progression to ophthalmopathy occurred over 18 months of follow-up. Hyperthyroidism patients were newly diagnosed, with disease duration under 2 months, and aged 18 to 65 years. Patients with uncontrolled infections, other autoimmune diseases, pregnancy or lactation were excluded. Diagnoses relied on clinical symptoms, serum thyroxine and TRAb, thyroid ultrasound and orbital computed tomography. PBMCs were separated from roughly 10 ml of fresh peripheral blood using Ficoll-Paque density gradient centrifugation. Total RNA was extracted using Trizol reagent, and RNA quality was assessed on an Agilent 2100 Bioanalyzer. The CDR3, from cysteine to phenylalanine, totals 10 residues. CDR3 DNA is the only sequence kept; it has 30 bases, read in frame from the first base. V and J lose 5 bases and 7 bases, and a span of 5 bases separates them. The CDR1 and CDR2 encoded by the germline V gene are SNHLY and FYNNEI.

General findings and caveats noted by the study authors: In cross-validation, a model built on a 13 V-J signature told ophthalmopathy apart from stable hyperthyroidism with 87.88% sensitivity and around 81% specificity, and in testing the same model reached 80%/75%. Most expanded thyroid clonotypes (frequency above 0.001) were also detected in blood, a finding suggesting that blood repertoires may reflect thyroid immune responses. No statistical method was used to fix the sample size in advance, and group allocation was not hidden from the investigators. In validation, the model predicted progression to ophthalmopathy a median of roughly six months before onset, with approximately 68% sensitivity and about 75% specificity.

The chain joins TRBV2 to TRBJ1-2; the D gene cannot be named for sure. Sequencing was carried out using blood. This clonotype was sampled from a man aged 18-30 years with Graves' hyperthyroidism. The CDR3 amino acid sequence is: CASSIGGYTF. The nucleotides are TGTGCCAGCAGTATCGGTGGCTACACCTTC.